The clone carrying this T cell receptor (beta chain) showed up just once. The data belong to a study of blood T cell repertoires in COVID-19. Overall study: Sample material is recorded as cDNA or gDNA derived from T cells, B-cell-depleted T cells, or PBMCs.

Sequencing was performed with immunoSEQ multiplex PCR; in TCRdb, only in-frame clones are kept and a portion is missing. Here the sample spans 190,000 or so clones, roughly 89% being singletons. Germline V gene sequence: CDR1 SGHTA, CDR2 FQGNSA. CDR3 length equals 16 residues. Deletions cut 5 bases from V and 6 bases from J, with 20 bases between. The TCR comes from a woman under 30 who had recovered from COVID-19. The material sequenced was peripheral blood. This chain connects TRBV7-2 to TRBJ2-1; the D gene is possibly TRBD2 (7 bases). This CDR3 reads CASSPEGGGRINEQFF. The CDR3 DNA reads as TGTGCCAGCAGCCCAGAGGGGGGAGGGCGCATCAATGAGCAGTTCTTC.